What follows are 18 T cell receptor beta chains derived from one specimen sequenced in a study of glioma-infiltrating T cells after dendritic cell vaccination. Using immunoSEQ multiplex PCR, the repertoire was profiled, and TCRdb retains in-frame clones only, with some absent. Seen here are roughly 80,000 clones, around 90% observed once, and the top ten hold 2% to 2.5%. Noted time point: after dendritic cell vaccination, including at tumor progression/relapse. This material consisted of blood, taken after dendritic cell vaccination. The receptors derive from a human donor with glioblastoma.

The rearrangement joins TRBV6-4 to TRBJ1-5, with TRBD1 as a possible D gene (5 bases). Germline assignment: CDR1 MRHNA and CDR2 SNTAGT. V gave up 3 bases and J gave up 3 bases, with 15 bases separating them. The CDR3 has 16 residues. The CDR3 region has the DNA TGTGCCAGCAGTGAAGGTGTAGAAGGGGTCAATCAGCCCCAGCATTTT. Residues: CASSEGVEGVNQPQHF.

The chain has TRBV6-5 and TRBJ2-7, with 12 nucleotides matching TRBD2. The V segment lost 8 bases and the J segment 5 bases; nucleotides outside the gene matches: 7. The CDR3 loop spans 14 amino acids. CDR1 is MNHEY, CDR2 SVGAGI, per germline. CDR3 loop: CASGTSGLTNEQYF. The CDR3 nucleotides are TGTGCCAGCGGGACTAGCGGGCTAACGAACGAGCAGTACTTC.

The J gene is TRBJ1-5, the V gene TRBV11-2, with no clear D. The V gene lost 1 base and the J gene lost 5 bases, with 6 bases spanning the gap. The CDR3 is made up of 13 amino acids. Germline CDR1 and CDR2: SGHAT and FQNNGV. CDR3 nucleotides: TGTGCCAGCAGCTTAGTTTCCGATCAGCCCCAGCATTTT. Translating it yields CASSLVSDQPQHF.

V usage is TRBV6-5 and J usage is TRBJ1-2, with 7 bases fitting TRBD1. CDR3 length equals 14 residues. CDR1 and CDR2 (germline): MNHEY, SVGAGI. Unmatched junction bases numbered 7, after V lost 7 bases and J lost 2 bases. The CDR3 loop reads CASNQGVENYGYTF. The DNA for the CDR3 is TGTGCCAGCAACCAGGGGGTAGAAAACTATGGCTACACCTTC.

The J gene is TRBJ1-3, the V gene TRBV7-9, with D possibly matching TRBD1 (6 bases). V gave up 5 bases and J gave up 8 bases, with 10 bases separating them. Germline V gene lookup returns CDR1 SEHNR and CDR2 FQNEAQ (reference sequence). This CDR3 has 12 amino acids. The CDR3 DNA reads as TGTGCCAGCAGCCAACAGGGTCACACCATATATTTT. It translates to CASSQQGHTIYF.

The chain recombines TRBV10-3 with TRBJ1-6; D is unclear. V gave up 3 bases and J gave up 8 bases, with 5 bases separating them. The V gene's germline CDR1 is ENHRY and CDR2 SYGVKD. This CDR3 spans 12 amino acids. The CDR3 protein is CAISDEDSPLHF. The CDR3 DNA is TGTGCCATCAGTGACGAGGATTCACCCCTCCACTTT.

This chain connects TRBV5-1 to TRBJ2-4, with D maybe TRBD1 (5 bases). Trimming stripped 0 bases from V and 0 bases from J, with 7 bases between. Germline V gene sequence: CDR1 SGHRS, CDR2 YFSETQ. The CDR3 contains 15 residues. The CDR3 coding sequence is TGCGCCAGCAGCTTGGGACAGCTAGCCAAAAACATTCAGTACTTC. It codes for CASSLGQLAKNIQYF. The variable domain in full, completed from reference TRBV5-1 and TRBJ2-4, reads KAGVTQTPRYLIKTRGQQVTLSCSPISGHRSVSWYQQTPGQGLQFLFEYFSETQRNKGNFPGRFSGRQFSNSRSEMNVSTLELGDSALYLCASSLGQLAKNIQYFGAGTRLSVL.

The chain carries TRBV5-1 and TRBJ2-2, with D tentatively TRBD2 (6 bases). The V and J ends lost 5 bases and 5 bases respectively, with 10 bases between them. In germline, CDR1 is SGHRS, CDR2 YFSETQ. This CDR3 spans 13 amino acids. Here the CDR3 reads CASRLARTGELFF. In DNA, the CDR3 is TGCGCCAGCAGGCTAGCGCGAACCGGGGAGCTGTTTTTT.

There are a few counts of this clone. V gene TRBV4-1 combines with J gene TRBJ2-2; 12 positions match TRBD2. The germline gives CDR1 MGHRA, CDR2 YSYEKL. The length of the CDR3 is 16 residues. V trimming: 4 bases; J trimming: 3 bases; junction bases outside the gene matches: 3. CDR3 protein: CASSPSGRAYTGELFF. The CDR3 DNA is TGCGCCAGCAGCCCTAGCGGGAGGGCGTACACCGGGGAGCTGTTTTTT.

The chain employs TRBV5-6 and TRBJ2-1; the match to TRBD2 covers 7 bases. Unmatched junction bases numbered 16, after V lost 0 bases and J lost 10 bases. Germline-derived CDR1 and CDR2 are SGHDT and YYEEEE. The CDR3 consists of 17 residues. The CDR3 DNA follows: TGTGCCAGCAGCTTGGGGGGGGGAAGCCTGGGACGTCGGGAGCAGTTCTTC. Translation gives CASSLGGGSLGRREQFF.

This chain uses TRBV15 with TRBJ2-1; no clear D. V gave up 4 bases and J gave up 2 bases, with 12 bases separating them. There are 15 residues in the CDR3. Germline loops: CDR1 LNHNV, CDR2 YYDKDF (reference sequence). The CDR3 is CATSMSRTAYNEQFF. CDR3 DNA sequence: TGTGCCACCAGCATGTCCCGTACGGCCTACAATGAGCAGTTCTTC.

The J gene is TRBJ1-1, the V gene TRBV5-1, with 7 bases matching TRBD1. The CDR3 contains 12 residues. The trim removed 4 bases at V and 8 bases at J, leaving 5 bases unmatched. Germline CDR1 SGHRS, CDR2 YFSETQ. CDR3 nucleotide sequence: TGCGCCAGCAGCCCAGGGGGGTCCGAAGCTTTCTTT. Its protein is CASSPGGSEAFF.

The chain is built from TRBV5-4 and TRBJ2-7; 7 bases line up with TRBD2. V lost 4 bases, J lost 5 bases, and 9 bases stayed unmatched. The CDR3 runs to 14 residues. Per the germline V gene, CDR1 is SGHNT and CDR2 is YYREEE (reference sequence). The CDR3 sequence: CASSPDTAGDEQYF. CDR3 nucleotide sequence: TGTGCCAGCAGCCCGGACACCGCGGGGGACGAGCAGTACTTC.

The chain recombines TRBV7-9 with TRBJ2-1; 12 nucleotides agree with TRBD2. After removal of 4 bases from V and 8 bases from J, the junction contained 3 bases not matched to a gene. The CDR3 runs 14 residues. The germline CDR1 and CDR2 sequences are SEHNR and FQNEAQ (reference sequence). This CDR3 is CASSSSGRADEQFF. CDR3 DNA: TGTGCCAGCAGCTCTAGCGGGAGGGCGGATGAGCAGTTCTTC.

CDR3 loop: CASSQDWGAGDAYEQYF. CDR3 coding DNA: TGCGCCAGCAGCCAAGATTGGGGGGCGGGAGACGCCTACGAGCAGTACTTC. V gene TRBV4-3 combines with J gene TRBJ2-7, with D possibly matching TRBD2 (7 bases). Trimming pared 0 bases from V and 2 bases from J, leaving 17 bases between. The CDR3 loop spans 17 amino acids. In germline, CDR1 is LGHNA, CDR2 YSLEER.

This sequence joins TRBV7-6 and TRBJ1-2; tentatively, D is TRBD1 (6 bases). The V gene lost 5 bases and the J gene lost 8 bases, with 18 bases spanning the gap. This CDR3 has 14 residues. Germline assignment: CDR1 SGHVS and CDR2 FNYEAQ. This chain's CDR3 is CASSPEPGVWGYTF. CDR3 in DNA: TGTGCCAGCAGCCCAGAACCAGGGGTTTGGGGCTACACCTTC. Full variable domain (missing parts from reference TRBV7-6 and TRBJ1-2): GAGVSQSPRYKVTKRGQDVALRCDPISGHVSLYWYRQALGQGPEFLTYFNYEAQQDKSGLPNDRFSAERPEGSISTLTIQRTEQRDSAMYRCASSPEPGVWGYTFGSGTRLTVV.

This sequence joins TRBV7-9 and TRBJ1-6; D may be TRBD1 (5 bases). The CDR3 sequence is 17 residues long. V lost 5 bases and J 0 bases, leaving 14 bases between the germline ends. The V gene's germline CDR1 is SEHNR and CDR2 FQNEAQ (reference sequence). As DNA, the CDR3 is TGTGCCAGCAGCCCCCGGGGGGATAGCTCCTATAATTCACCCCTCCACTTT. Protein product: CASSPRGDSSYNSPLHF.

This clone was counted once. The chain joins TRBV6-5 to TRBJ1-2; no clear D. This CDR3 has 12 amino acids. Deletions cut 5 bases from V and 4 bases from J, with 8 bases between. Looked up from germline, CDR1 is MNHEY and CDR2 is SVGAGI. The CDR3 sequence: CASSLGGYGYTF. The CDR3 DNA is TGTGCCAGCAGTCTTGGAGGCTATGGCTACACCTTC.